The clone carrying this T cell receptor beta chain was seen a few times. An end of the junction does not agree with germline; a read error may underlie this. The library put unique molecular identifiers onto individual cDNA molecules. Using its own MiXCR run on the RACE reads, TCRdb lists one record per CDR3 protein. The sample yields more than 250,000 distinct CDR3 sequences, 8.6% seen once. This entry comes from a study of human T cells and chemical hapten exposure. The overall study: Skin on the upper inner arm, roughly 2 cm by roughly 2 cm in size, was sensitized with 2% DPC.

As to time point: pre-sensitization, week 0. Treatment reported: therapeutic diphenylcyclopropenone sensitization with weekly scalp DPC. The CDR3 covers 15 residues. CDR1 and CDR2 from the germline V gene are SGHVS and FQNEAQ. The clonotype originates from a woman in her thirties or forties with alopecia areata. Some clones in this sample may be carry-over from other donors' samples. The rearrangement joins TRBV7-8 to TRBJ1-1, with 8 bases matching TRBD1. This sample comprised whole blood, obtained in connection with sensitization to the hapten diphenylcyclopropenone (DPC). CDR3 in amino acids: CGSSLPGTGNTEAFF. The CDR3 region has the DNA TGTGGCAGCAGCTTACCAGGGACAGGGAACACTGAAGCTTTCTTT.